Below, 3 T cell receptor beta chains from the same sample are listed, as sequenced in a study of cytomegalovirus exposure and HLA in healthy donors. PCR was performed using 60 Vbeta and 13 Jbeta primers. TCRdb's copy holds only in-frame clones and misses some; the assay was immunoSEQ multiplex PCR. The repertoire holds 200,000 to 250,000 clones, with more than 60% as singletons. Input material: PBMCs. These TCRs come from a woman aged 55-70 years in good health and CMV-seropositive.

This chain links TRBV29-1 with TRBJ2-7, with D maybe TRBD2 (5 bases). Germline V CDR1 and CDR2: SQVTM, ANQGSEA. V lost 0 bases and J lost 9, with 9 bases in between. The CDR3 is made up of 11 amino acids. The chain's CDR3 is CSVEDGGGQYF. The DNA for the CDR3 is TGCAGCGTTGAAGATGGCGGAGGGCAGTACTTC.

This clone was counted only a few times. This rearrangement joins TRBV28 to TRBJ2-1; 7 bases are a match to TRBD2. This CDR3 region has 14 residues. Germline V gives CDR1 MDHEN, CDR2 SYDVKM. The J segment lost 9 bases and the V segment lost 6 bases, leaving 11 bases of the junction unmatched. CDR3 protein: CASSRAGMGGEQFF. The CDR3 DNA sequence: TGTGCCAGCAGCAGAGCGGGGATGGGGGGTGAGCAGTTCTTC.

The rearrangement links TRBV30 to TRBJ1-6; no firm D call. Trimming took off 0 bases at V and 9 bases at J, with 12 bases between the two ends. The CDR3 runs to 14 residues. Germline V gene sequence: CDR1 GTSNPN, CDR2 SVGIG (reference sequence). The CDR3 spells CAWSVEDSRSPLHF. DNA of the CDR3: TGTGCCTGGAGTGTAGAAGATTCGCGTTCACCCCTCCACTTT.